This T cell receptor (beta chain) was documented in a study of CD8+CD57+ T cells in acquired aplastic anemia. It was genomic DNA that served as the template for profiling TCR beta VDJ and CDR3. Each CDR3 protein is one row after TCRdb ran MiXCR on the reads. The data hold 150,000 to 200,000 distinct CDR3 sequences, with around 50% observed a single time. All patients picked for sequencing had shown, by flow cytometry, an expansion of CD8+CD57+ cells. Blood came from patients not yet given any therapy. Germline V lookup: CDR1 SGDLS, CDR2 YYNGEE. CDR3 length: 15 amino acids. V dropped 1 base and J dropped 4 bases, with 11 bases sitting between them.

The receptor was isolated from a human donor with aplastic anemia. The genes are TRBV9 and TRBJ2-2; D unclear. The sample was sorted CD4+, CD8+, or CD8+CD57+ T cells (not recorded which) from PBMCs. In nucleotides, the CDR3 is TGTGCCAGCAGCGTACAGGAGTTCGGCACCGGGGAGCTGTTTTTT. It specifies CASSVQEFGTGELFF.